This passage covers 8 T cell receptor beta chains from one sample sequenced in a study of blood T cell repertoires in COVID-19. TCRdb's table, derived via immunoSEQ multiplex PCR, lists solely in-frame clones and lacks some. The sample lists around 140,000 clones; about 72% were seen once. Material for sequencing was peripheral blood. The receptor source for this set is a woman between 65 and 79 years old with acute or convalescent COVID-19.

The sample holds a few counts of this clone. V and J are TRBV19 and TRBJ1-5; D is ambiguous. The CDR3 sequence is 15 residues long. Between the trimmed V and J ends, which lost 6 bases and 0 bases, there was a span of 12 bases. Germline CDR1 LNHDA, CDR2 SQIVND (reference sequence). The CDR3 here is CASSPGVDSNQPQHF. CDR3 bases: TGTGCCAGTAGCCCCGGAGTCGATAGCAATCAGCCCCAGCATTTT.

This clone was seen only a few times. This chain connects TRBV19 to TRBJ2-7; 12 positions match TRBD2. The germline V gene encodes CDR1 LNHDA and CDR2 SQIVND (reference sequence). The CDR3 has 15 amino acids. V lost 6 bases to trimming and J lost 4 bases; unmatched junction nucleotides: 7. For the CDR3, the DNA is TGTGCCAGTAGCCCTCTAGCGGGAGGGATTTACGAGCAGTACTTC. Protein product: CASSPLAGGIYEQYF.

V is TRBV2 and J is TRBJ2-7; 7 nucleotides line up with TRBD1. J was trimmed by 3 bases and V by 8 bases; bases with no gene match: 10. Germline V gene lookup returns CDR1 SNHLY and CDR2 FYNNEI. The CDR3 is 14 amino acids. The CDR3 here is CASWPGTDFYEQYF. CDR3 coding DNA: TGTGCCAGCTGGCCCGGGACAGACTTCTACGAGCAGTACTTC.

This chain links TRBV27 with TRBJ1-6, with 7 bases fitting TRBD1. The CDR3 runs 15 residues. The germline V gene encodes CDR1 MNHEY and CDR2 SMNVEV (reference sequence). V lost 5 bases and J lost 5; bases outside the gene matches: 6. Written as DNA, the CDR3 is TGTGCCAGCAGTGAGGGGGCGCGGGATAATTCACCCCTCCACTTT. Translation: CASSEGARDNSPLHF.

There are a few counts of this clone. The chain employs TRBV18 and TRBJ2-7; D uncertain. Germline V gene lookup returns CDR1 KGHSH and CDR2 LQKENI. Trimming shortened V by 2 bases and J by 2 bases, and 10 bases separated the two germline ends. CDR3 length equals 14 residues. CDR3 sequence: CASSPREVTYEQYF. For the CDR3, the DNA is TGTGCCAGCTCACCAAGAGAGGTTACCTACGAGCAGTACTTC.

V and J are TRBV19 and TRBJ2-1; TRBD2 matches at 9 bases. From germline, CDR1 is LNHDA and CDR2 SQIVND (reference sequence). Germline trimming cut 7 bases from V and 3 bases from J; bases unmatched to any gene: 13. The CDR3 loop spans 17 amino acids. As DNA, the CDR3 is TGTGCCAGTATGACTGGGGGCGGGAGGGGGCTCTACAATGAGCAGTTCTTC. Residues: CASMTGGGRGLYNEQFF.

This clone was recorded at least ten times. The chain is built from TRBV7-9 and TRBJ2-2; 9 nucleotides match TRBD2. The V segment lost 4 bases and the J segment 4 bases; nucleotides outside the gene matches: 16. Germline V gives CDR1 SEHNR, CDR2 FQNEAQ (reference sequence). The CDR3 length is 19 residues. CDR3 loop: CASSSIRGSGSRSTGELFF. The DNA for the CDR3 is TGTGCCAGCAGCTCAATAAGGGGTAGCGGGAGTAGGAGCACCGGGGAGCTGTTTTTT.

V and J are TRBV19 and TRBJ1-2; 8 bases fit TRBD1. V was clipped by 7 bases and J by 4 bases; unmatched bases: 8. Germline CDR1 LNHDA, CDR2 SQIVND (reference sequence). The CDR3 sequence is 14 residues long. CDR3 coding DNA: TGTGCCAGTACCCTAGTGGGGACAGGCTATGGCTACACCTTC. Its translation: CASTLVGTGYGYTF.